Presented here are 28 T cell receptor beta chains from one specimen sequenced in a study of siplizumab effects on memory and regulatory T cells. The data were produced by immunoSEQ multiplex PCR, yet TCRdb's version contains in-frame clones alone and is incomplete. The sample records approximately 110,000 clones, roughly 91% being singletons. Specimen: CD4+ T cells sorted from blood. All receptors come from a human donor in good health.

V and J are TRBV5-4 and TRBJ1-2; 9 positions match TRBD1. In germline, CDR1 is SGHNT, CDR2 YYREEE (reference sequence). V dropped 0 bases and J dropped 12; count of bases not matched to a gene: 3. The CDR3 consists of 12 residues. The CDR3 reads CASSLERDRDTF. CDR3 coding DNA: TGTGCCAGCAGCTTGGAGCGGGACAGGGACACCTTC.

This chain uses TRBV6-6 with TRBJ1-3; D is possibly TRBD1 (6 bases). The CDR3 consists of 14 residues. V gave up 7 bases and J gave up 1 base, with 11 bases separating them. CDR1 is MNHNY, CDR2 SVGAGI, per germline (reference sequence). The CDR3 region is CASTSTGSGNTIYF. The CDR3 DNA reads TGTGCCAGCACCTCAACAGGGTCTGGAAACACCATATATTTT.

V and J are TRBV6-5 and TRBJ2-7; TRBD1 is a possible D gene (6 bases). The CDR3 extends over 13 amino acids. Germline V CDR1 and CDR2: MNHEY, SVGAGI. Between the trimmed V and J ends, which lost 3 bases and 6 bases, there was a span of 12 bases. The CDR3, as DNA: TGTGCCAGCAGTTATTCAACAGGGTTCGAGCAGTACTTC. Its protein product is CASSYSTGFEQYF.

With respect to this clone: At one of its ends the junction is not consistent with the germline gene, which may arise from a read error. The rearrangement uses TRBV28 and TRBJ2-7, with 8 bases lining up with TRBD1. The CDR3 consists of 14 residues. CDR1 MDHEN and CDR2 SYDVKM come from the germline V gene. The CDR3 spells CATLGQGDIYEQHF. The CDR3 nucleotides read TGTGCCACCCTCGGACAGGGCGACATCTACGAGCAGCACTTC.

The chain has TRBV13 and TRBJ2-3; D perhaps matches TRBD2 (6 bases). Per germline, CDR1 PRHDT and CDR2 FYEKMQ (reference sequence). The CDR3 contains 17 residues. V dropped 2 bases and J dropped 4 bases, with 19 bases sitting between them. CDR3 nucleotide sequence: TGTGCCAGCAGCTTATCATTGGCGGAGGGGTACGCAGATACGCAGTATTTT. Its protein is CASSLSLAEGYADTQYF.

This clone was detected only a few times. J is TRBJ2-1 and V is TRBV9; D uncertain. V gave up 7 bases and J gave up 5 bases, with 4 bases separating them. The germline V gene encodes CDR1 SGDLS and CDR2 YYNGEE. The CDR3 contains 10 residues. Written as DNA, the CDR3 is TGTGCCAGCGGCAACAATGAGCAGTTCTTC. This encodes CASGNNEQFF.

V usage is TRBV5-1 and J usage is TRBJ1-3; a possible D gene is TRBD1 (5 bases). The CDR3 consists of 14 residues. Per germline, CDR1 SGHRS and CDR2 YFSETQ. The V and J ends lost 5 bases and 0 bases respectively, with 9 bases between them. The CDR3 region has the DNA TGCGCCAGCAGTTCGGGGCACTCTGGAAACACCATATATTTT. Its protein product is CASSSGHSGNTIYF.

J is TRBJ1-2 and V is TRBV5-1, with 11 bases lining up with TRBD1. There are 15 residues in the CDR3. CDR1 SGHRS and CDR2 YFSETQ come from the germline V gene. J was trimmed by 8 bases and V by 0 bases; bases with no gene match: 6. The CDR3 here is CASSLGTGGIYGYTF. The DNA for the CDR3 is TGCGCCAGCAGCTTGGGGACAGGGGGCATCTACGGCTACACCTTC.

The V and J genes are TRBV5-6 and TRBJ2-7; D gene unclear. CDR3 length equals 12 residues. Deletions cut 1 base from V and 5 bases from J, with 7 bases between. Germline V lookup: CDR1 SGHDT, CDR2 YYEEEE. CDR3 coding DNA: TGTGCCAGCAGCTTGAGTAGAGACGAGCAGTACTTC. Translating it yields CASSLSRDEQYF.

The chain carries TRBV30 and TRBJ2-5; D unclear. Germline lookup yields CDR1 GTSNPN and CDR2 SVGIG (reference sequence). V dropped 0 bases and J dropped 5 bases, with 4 bases sitting between them. There are 11 residues in the CDR3. Written as DNA, the CDR3 is TGTGCCTGGAGTGTGTCGGAGACCCAGTACTTC. It is translated as CAWSVSETQYF.

The chain joins TRBV11-2 to TRBJ2-7, with a possible D match to TRBD2 (6 bases). The CDR3 has 15 residues. Germline V gives CDR1 SGHAT, CDR2 FQNNGV. Deletions cut 5 bases from V and 2 bases from J, with 16 bases between. The CDR3 loop reads CASSLFGRYAYEQYF. The CDR3 DNA follows: TGTGCCAGCAGCCTGTTCGGGAGATACGCCTACGAGCAGTACTTC.

A remark on this clone: A read error may produce the germline difference seen at one junction end. V is TRBV5-4 and J is TRBJ1-2, with D possibly TRBD1 on 5 matching bases. Germline V gene sequence: CDR1 SGHNT, CDR2 YYREEE (reference sequence). The CDR3 is made up of 13 amino acids. The CDR3 bases are TGTGCCAGCAGTTTGGGGGAGGGCTATGGCTACACCTTC. This encodes CASSLGEGYGYTF.

The V and J genes are TRBV30 and TRBJ1-4; 7 bases agree with TRBD1. The CDR3 contains 16 residues. The V gene's germline CDR1 is GTSNPN and CDR2 SVGIG (reference sequence). After removal of 2 bases from V and 3 bases from J, the junction contained 9 bases not matched to a gene. CDR3 DNA: TGTGCCTGGAGTTACGGAGGGGGCGCGGCTAATGAAAAACTGTTTTTT. It encodes CAWSYGGGAANEKLFF.

The V and J genes are TRBV11-3 and TRBJ1-3; D not certain. The CDR3 has 15 amino acids. V was clipped by 5 bases and J by 4 bases, with 15 bases between them. In germline, CDR1 is SGHNT, CDR2 YENEEA. CDR3: CASSTGRSGGNTIYF. CDR3 coding DNA: TGTGCCAGCAGCACCGGTCGGTCGGGCGGAAACACCATATATTTT.

V usage is TRBV7-3 and J usage is TRBJ2-5; 9 nucleotides match TRBD1. Trimming removed 5 bases from V and 4 bases from J; junction bases left unmatched: 8. The length of the CDR3 is 15 residues. Germline V gene sequence: CDR1 SGHTA, CDR2 FQGTGA. The CDR3 is CASSPQPGQGETQYF. In nucleotides, the CDR3 is TGTGCCAGCAGCCCACAACCGGGACAGGGAGAGACCCAGTACTTC.

The chain combines TRBV2 with TRBJ1-3; no clear D. CDR1 is SNHLY, CDR2 FYNNEI, per germline. The CDR3 is made up of 15 amino acids. Deletions cut 2 bases from V and 2 bases from J, with 10 bases between. CDR3 DNA sequence: TGTGCCAGCAGTGAAAGGGATCCGCCTGGAAACACCATATATTTT. It codes for CASSERDPPGNTIYF.

V and J are TRBV30 and TRBJ2-7, with D possibly being TRBD1 or TRBD2 (5 bases each). Germline V gives CDR1 GTSNPN, CDR2 SVGIG (reference sequence). The CDR3 extends over 15 amino acids. Trimming removed 7 bases from V and 2 bases from J, with 21 bases in between. CDR3 DNA: TGTGCCTCATGGAAACCCGGGGCTGGCCCCTACGAGCAGTACTTC. Protein sequence: CASWKPGAGPYEQYF.

This chain uses TRBV4-3 with TRBJ1-4; D remains ambiguous. Germline V gives CDR1 LGHNA, CDR2 YSLEER. This CDR3 has 18 residues. Trimming removed 3 bases at V and 5 bases at J, with 22 bases between. Here the CDR3 reads CASSHSPRADSPNEKLFF. The DNA of the CDR3 is TGCGCCAGCAGCCACTCGCCCCGCGCGGACTCCCCGAATGAAAAACTGTTTTTT.

The chain carries TRBV6-5 and TRBJ2-7; D is tentatively TRBD1 or TRBD2 (5 bases each). Germline lookup yields CDR1 MNHEY and CDR2 SVGAGI. The CDR3 extends over 14 amino acids. The germline V and J ends were trimmed by 6 bases and 3 bases, with 15 bases remaining between them. CDR3 DNA: TGTGCCAGCAGGGGATGGGACGGACACTACGAGCAGTACTTC. It is translated as CASRGWDGHYEQYF.

The chain employs TRBV6-1 and TRBJ2-5; a weak D match, TRBD2 (5 bases). Germline V gives CDR1 MNHNS, CDR2 SASEGT. The CDR3 has 14 residues. V dropped 4 bases and J dropped 4 bases, with 13 bases sitting between them. CDR3 sequence: CASSALRGLETQYF. The CDR3 DNA reads TGTGCCAGCAGTGCCTTACGGGGTTTAGAGACCCAGTACTTC.

The CDR3 sequence is CASSIGGLEHEQYF. In nucleotides, the CDR3 is TGTGCCAGTAGTATAGGGGGTTTGGAGCACGAGCAGTACTTC. The V call is TRBV19, the J call TRBJ2-7; no firm D call. Trimming cost V 1 base and J 5 bases, with 12 bases left between them. The germline CDR1 and CDR2 sequences are LNHDA and SQIVND (reference sequence). The CDR3 is 14 residues long. Drawing the rest from reference TRBV19 and TRBJ2-7, the complete variable domain is DGGITQSPKYLFRKEGQNVTLSCEQNLNHDAMYWYRQDPGQGLRLIYYSQIVNDFQKGDIAEGYSVSREKKESFPLTVTSAQKNPTAFYLCASSIGGLEHEQYFGPGTRLTVT.

The chain couples TRBV9 to TRBJ1-1; tentatively, D is TRBD1 (5 bases). The CDR3 contains 15 residues. Trimming removed 0 bases at V and 0 bases at J, with 9 bases between. Germline V lookup: CDR1 SGDLS, CDR2 YYNGEE. The CDR3 bases are TGTGCCAGCAGCGTAGGTGGGGCCATGAACACTGAAGCTTTCTTT. It codes for CASSVGGAMNTEAFF.

The chain has TRBV6-5 and TRBJ2-3, with TRBD1 as a possible D gene (6 bases). The germline CDR1 and CDR2 sequences are MNHEY and SVGAGI. The V gene lost 6 bases and the J gene lost 10 bases, with 17 bases spanning the gap. CDR3 length equals 13 residues. The CDR3 DNA reads as TGTGCCAGCAGCCGATACATAGGGGGTCCGCAGTATTTT. The encoded protein is CASSRYIGGPQYF.

J is TRBJ1-2 and V is TRBV7-8; no firm D call. Germline-derived CDR1 and CDR2 are SGHVS and FQNEAQ. Trimming pared 10 bases from V and 5 bases from J, leaving 14 bases between. The CDR3 covers 12 residues. CDR3 loop: CAIRAGDYGYTF. In DNA form, the CDR3 reads TGTGCCATCCGCGCGGGAGATTATGGCTACACCTTC.

This chain joins TRBV9 and TRBJ2-3; 14 bases are a match to TRBD2. This CDR3 spans 16 amino acids. Germline trimming cut 2 bases from V and 4 bases from J; bases unmatched to any gene: 3. CDR1 and CDR2 (germline): SGDLS, YYNGEE. The CDR3 nucleotides read TGTGCCAGCAGCGTGACTAGCGGGGGGGCGGCAGATACGCAGTATTTT. Protein sequence: CASSVTSGGAADTQYF.

V is TRBV2 and J is TRBJ2-7, with TRBD2 matching over 9 bases. CDR1 is SNHLY and CDR2 is FYNNEI in the germline V gene. Trimming removed 6 bases from V and 0 bases from J; junction bases left unmatched: 9. The CDR3 extends over 16 amino acids. The CDR3 is CASRSSLAGRSYEQYF. CDR3 in DNA: TGTGCCAGCAGATCAAGTCTAGCGGGGCGCTCCTACGAGCAGTACTTC.

The chain combines TRBV4-1 with TRBJ2-7; 8 bases match TRBD2. Per the germline V gene, CDR1 is MGHRA and CDR2 is YSYEKL. This CDR3 is 13 amino acids long. Trimming at V came to 3 bases and at J to 4 bases, leaving 2 bases not matched to a gene. CDR3 amino acids: CASSQASGYEQYF. The CDR3 nucleotides read TGCGCCAGCAGCCAGGCTAGCGGGTACGAGCAGTACTTC.

This clone has a handful of counts. The genes are TRBV2 and TRBJ1-2; no firm D call. CDR1 SNHLY and CDR2 FYNNEI come from the germline V gene. This CDR3 is built from 14 residues. The V end was cut by 3 bases, the J end by 0 bases, with 8 bases between. The DNA for the CDR3 is TGTGCCAGCAGTGACCAGGATACTAACTATGGCTACACCTTC. It encodes CASSDQDTNYGYTF.